The 19 T cell receptor beta chains below were found in one sample sequenced in a study of TIL therapy for anti-PD-1-resistant metastatic lung cancer. Described time point: pre-treatment sample, taken before nivolumab and TIL therapy. Sequencing used immunoSEQ v3. Repertoires were generated with immunoSEQ multiplex PCR, while TCRdb's copy carries only in-frame clones and drops some. The sample has tens of thousands of clones, around 86% seen once. The material was blood, obtained at baseline. All receptors derive from a person between 25 and 79 years old with non-small cell lung cancer.

The chain has TRBV5-1 and TRBJ2-1, with 7 bases identical to TRBD2. CDR3 length: 13 amino acids. The trim removed 0 bases at V and 6 bases at J, leaving 0 bases unmatched. Germline V lookup: CDR1 SGHRS, CDR2 YFSETQ. The CDR3 region is CASSLGLANEQFF. As DNA, the CDR3 is TGCGCCAGCAGCTTGGGACTAGCCAATGAGCAGTTCTTC. Based on the CDR3 plus reference TRBV5-1 and TRBJ2-1, the full variable domain is KAGVTQTPRYLIKTRGQQVTLSCSPISGHRSVSWYQQTPGQGLQFLFEYFSETQRNKGNFPGRFSGRQFSNSRSEMNVSTLELGDSALYLCASSLGLANEQFFGPGTRLTVL.

The V call is TRBV28, the J call TRBJ2-1; 8 bases are shared with TRBD2. The CDR3 consists of 12 residues. Germline values: CDR1 MDHEN, CDR2 SYDVKM. Losses at the gene ends were 3 bases for V and 10 bases for J; bases not matched to a gene: 2. The CDR3, as DNA: TGTGCCAGCAGTTTGAGCGGGAGAGAGCAGTTCTTC. It specifies CASSLSGREQFF.

The chain couples TRBV19 to TRBJ1-4; no reliable D call. This CDR3 has 15 amino acids. Germline values: CDR1 LNHDA, CDR2 SQIVND (reference sequence). V gave up 5 bases and J gave up 6 bases, with 16 bases separating them. The CDR3 nucleotides read TGTGCCAGTAGTTCCTGGGGTAAGAGGGATGAAAAACTGTTTTTT. Protein product: CASSSWGKRDEKLFF.

The chain is built from TRBV7-2 and TRBJ2-1, with D uncertain. The CDR3 is 16 residues long. Germline V gene data show CDR1 as SGHTA and CDR2 as FQGNSA. Trimming removed 1 base at V and 1 base at J, with 11 bases between. CDR3 in amino acids: CASSLGRRLSYNEQFF. The CDR3 nucleotides are TGTGCCAGCAGCTTAGGTCGACGGTTATCCTACAATGAGCAGTTCTTC.

This clone was seen a few times. This rearrangement joins TRBV19 to TRBJ2-2, with TRBD1 matching 7 bases. V shed 8 bases, J shed 0 bases, and the junction held 3 bases outside the gene matches. Germline V lookup: CDR1 LNHDA, CDR2 SQIVND (reference sequence). The CDR3 totals 14 residues. The DNA of the CDR3 is TGTGCCAGTTCCGACAGGGCGAACACCGGGGAGCTGTTTTTT. Translation: CASSDRANTGELFF.

This clone came up once. The chain employs TRBV19 and TRBJ1-2; 10 bases agree with TRBD1. CDR1 is LNHDA and CDR2 is SQIVND in the germline V gene (reference sequence). V lost 5 bases and J lost 4; bases outside the gene matches: 7. The CDR3 runs to 15 residues. Here the CDR3 DNA reads TGTGCCAGTAGTGACCGGGACAGGGGCTTCTATGGCTACACCTTC. Amino acid sequence: CASSDRDRGFYGYTF.

The rearrangement links TRBV7-2 to TRBJ2-1; TRBD2 matches 8 bases. Trimming removed 2 bases from V and 8 bases from J; junction bases left unmatched: 8. Germline CDR1 is SGHTA and CDR2 is FQGNSA. The CDR3 length is 15 residues. CDR3 amino acids: CASSLWTSLPHEQFF. The CDR3 region has the DNA TGTGCCAGCAGCTTATGGACTAGCCTCCCCCATGAGCAGTTCTTC. The full variable domain, with the rest looked up from reference TRBV7-2 and TRBJ2-1, is GAGVSQSPSNKVTEKGKDVELRCDPISGHTALYWYRQSLGQGLEFLIYFQGNSAPDKSGLPSDRFSAERTGGSVSTLTIQRTQQEDSAVYLCASSLWTSLPHEQFFGPGTRLTVL.

The rearrangement links TRBV29-1 to TRBJ1-1, with D unresolved. The CDR3 has 17 amino acids. V was cut by 1 base and J by 4 bases, with 22 bases left in between. Germline CDR1 SQVTM, CDR2 ANQGSEA. The CDR3 DNA reads TGCAGCGTTGAAGGACATCTCGTGTTGGGGATCAGCACTGAAGCTTTCTTT. Encoded protein: CSVEGHLVLGISTEAFF.

This clone has a handful of counts. The gene calls are TRBV11-2 and TRBJ2-5; D ambiguous. The germline V gene has CDR1 SGHAT and CDR2 FQNNGV. CDR3 size: 13 residues. Trimming cost V 0 bases and J 13 bases, with 15 bases left between them. Written as DNA, the CDR3 is TGTGCCAGCAGCTTAGATTGGGCTAGTCCCCTGTACTTC. This gives the protein CASSLDWASPLYF.

The chain couples TRBV7-2 to TRBJ2-7; 10 nucleotides line up with TRBD2. CDR1 SGHTA and CDR2 FQGNSA come from the germline V gene. This CDR3 has 15 amino acids. V was pared by 5 bases and J by 2 bases, with 6 bases of the junction left unmatched. Here the CDR3 reads CASSPPAGGAYEQYF. The DNA for the CDR3 is TGTGCCAGCAGCCCCCCAGCGGGGGGGGCCTACGAGCAGTACTTC.

The rearrangement links TRBV6-2 or TRBV6-3 to TRBJ1-5, with 7 bases matching TRBD1. The CDR3 runs to 14 residues. Germline loops: CDR1 MNHEY, CDR2 SVGEGT. The ends lost 5 bases at V and 1 base at J; junction bases unmatched: 2. CDR3 sequence: CASSRQGSNQPQHF. DNA for the CDR3: TGTGCCAGCAGTCGACAGGGAAGCAATCAGCCCCAGCATTTT.

The J gene is TRBJ2-7, the V gene TRBV7-2; TRBD1 is a possible D gene (6 bases). Trimming stripped 5 bases from V and 5 bases from J, with 13 bases between. CDR1 is SGHTA and CDR2 is FQGNSA in the germline V gene. CDR3 size: 13 residues. This CDR3 reads CASSTRQVDEQYF. The CDR3, as DNA: TGTGCCAGCAGCACCCGACAGGTGGACGAGCAGTACTTC.

V usage is TRBV4-2 and J usage is TRBJ2-7; D is uncertain. The germline V and J ends were trimmed by 0 bases and 2 bases, with 8 bases remaining between them. From germline, CDR1 is LGHNA and CDR2 YNFKEQ. There are 14 residues in the CDR3. CDR3 DNA: TGTGCCAGCAGCCAAGATAAGCGTGCCTACGAGCAGTACTTC. Translating it yields CASSQDKRAYEQYF.

V and J are TRBV3-1 (or the pseudogene TRBV3-2) and TRBJ1-1; unclear D gene. Germline V CDR1 and CDR2: LGHDT, YNNKEL (reference sequence). The V and J ends lost 1 base and 1 base respectively, with 4 bases between them. The CDR3 extends over 13 amino acids. CDR3 sequence (DNA): TGTGCCAGCAGCCAAGGCCAGAACACTGAAGCTTTCTTT. Protein product: CASSQGQNTEAFF.

The chain has TRBV9 and TRBJ2-3; possible D gene TRBD1, 6 bases. The CDR3 is 16 residues long. The V end lost 0 bases, the J end lost 5 bases, and 16 bases lay between the germline ends. Germline V CDR1 and CDR2: SGDLS, YYNGEE. CDR3 nucleotide sequence: TGTGCCAGCAGCGTAGAAAGGGGGTCCCGAGGAGATACGCAGTATTTT. Its translation is CASSVERGSRGDTQYF.

This clone occurred a few times. The chain uses TRBV10-3 and TRBJ1-1; TRBD1 is a possible D gene (6 bases). The germline V and J ends were trimmed by 6 bases and 7 bases, with 9 bases remaining between them. CDR3 length: 11 residues. Germline V gene data show CDR1 as ENHRY and CDR2 as SYGVKD. The CDR3 DNA reads TGTGCCATCAGGGAACAGGGTGAAGCTTTCTTT. Amino acid sequence: CAIREQGEAFF.

This rearrangement joins TRBV5-8 to TRBJ1-3; D remains ambiguous. The ends were cut back, 3 bases at V and 7 bases at J, with 11 bases in the middle. The CDR3 has 13 amino acids. Germline-derived CDR1 and CDR2 are SGHTS and YDEGEE. The CDR3 nucleotides read TGTGCCAGCAGCTCCGGACCGGGGAACACCATATATTTT. Its protein product is CASSSGPGNTIYF.

The V and J genes are TRBV5-1 and TRBJ2-1; TRBD2 agrees at 11 bases. Germline V gene sequence: CDR1 SGHRS, CDR2 YFSETQ. The CDR3 has 15 residues. The trim removed 5 bases at V and 4 bases at J, leaving 5 bases unmatched. The CDR3 sequence: CASRPGTSGYNEQFF. The CDR3 DNA reads TGCGCCAGCAGACCCGGGACTAGCGGTTACAATGAGCAGTTCTTC.

The chain has TRBV12-2 and TRBJ2-4; no DNA check was done on the table's D call, TRBD2. TRBV12-2 is a pseudogene locus. The CDR3 runs to 19 residues. Here the CDR3 DNA reads TGTGCAAGTCGCTTAGATGCTGCTCGGGGCGGGGGTCCCGGAAACATTCAGTACTTC. This encodes CASRLDAARGGGPGNIQYF.